Reported below is one T cell receptor beta chain. These data originate in a study of T cell responses to AZD1222 COVID-19 vaccine. The CDR3 spans 16 residues. The J segment lost 0 bases and the V segment lost 4 bases, leaving 9 bases of the junction unmatched. Germline CDR1 reads MGHRA; CDR2 reads YSYEKL. Assay used: immunoSEQ multiplex PCR; TCRdb lists only in-frame clones, some missing. The sample includes roughly 100,000 clones, around 80% seen only once; the top ten take around 5.1%. The chain is built from TRBV4-1 and TRBJ2-7; 7 nucleotides agree with TRBD1. The specimen was peripheral blood, collected on day 0 of AZD1222 vaccination. The receptor was derived from an adult in good health. CDR3 loop: CASSLGNRQGSYEQYF. CDR3 DNA sequence: TGCGCCAGCAGCCTAGGAAACAGACAGGGCTCCTACGAGCAGTACTTC.